The 15 T cell receptor beta chains given below trace back to one sample, sequenced in a study of T cell responses to AZD1222 COVID-19 vaccine. Profiled with immunoSEQ multiplex PCR; TCRdb holds only in-frame clones, not every one. The sample carries roughly 110,000 clones, roughly 92% recorded once. Sequenced material: peripheral blood, taken on day 0 of AZD1222 vaccination. The origin of the receptors is an adult in good health.

The chain joins TRBV19 to TRBJ1-2; TRBD1 matches 9 bases. The germline V gene has CDR1 LNHDA and CDR2 SQIVND (reference sequence). The CDR3 runs 14 residues. The J segment lost 3 bases and the V segment lost 7 bases, leaving 6 bases of the junction unmatched. As DNA, the CDR3 is TGTGCCAGTACCCGACAGGGGGACTACTATGGCTACACCTTC. Protein: CASTRQGDYYGYTF.

The J gene is TRBJ1-5, the V gene TRBV6-5; 9 nucleotides line up with TRBD1. V shed 2 bases, J shed 11 bases, and the junction held 1 base outside the gene matches. From germline, CDR1 is MNHEY and CDR2 SVGAGI. CDR3 size: 12 residues. Here the CDR3 reads CASSYGDRAQHF. CDR3 nucleotide sequence: TGTGCCAGCAGTTACGGGGACAGGGCCCAGCATTTT.

This clone occurred a few times. The genes are TRBV5-1 and TRBJ2-1; D remains unclear. This CDR3 region has 13 residues. V was clipped by 2 bases and J by 6 bases, with 9 bases between them. In germline, CDR1 is SGHRS, CDR2 YFSETQ. The CDR3 protein is CASSLGRLNEQFF. The CDR3, as DNA: TGCGCCAGCAGCTTAGGCCGACTCAATGAGCAGTTCTTC.

The chain employs TRBV24-1 and TRBJ2-1; tentatively, D is TRBD1 or TRBD2 (5 bases each). Trimming took off 1 base at V and 9 bases at J, with 9 bases between the two ends. The CDR3 runs 13 residues. Germline V lookup: CDR1 KGHDR, CDR2 SFDVKD. Here the CDR3 reads CATSDFVGGEQFF. For the CDR3, the DNA is TGTGCCACCAGTGATTTTGTTGGGGGTGAGCAGTTCTTC.

Notes on this clone: The identical CDR3 is also encoded by other nucleotide sequences in the sample. The rearrangement joins TRBV11-3 to TRBJ1-1; D not certain. Germline V gene sequence: CDR1 SGHNT, CDR2 YENEEA. The CDR3 length is 13 residues. V lost 1 base to trimming and J lost 1 base, with 4 bases between them. CDR3 coding DNA: TGTGCCAGCAGCTTAGGAGGGAACACTGAAGCTTTCTTT. Residues: CASSLGGNTEAFF.

J is TRBJ2-7 and V is TRBV2; D remains ambiguous. The germline V gene encodes CDR1 SNHLY and CDR2 FYNNEI. The CDR3 consists of 13 residues. V was shortened by 7 bases and J by 0 bases, with 10 bases between the two germline ends. CDR3 DNA sequence: TGTGCCAGCATTCCCTCCCTCTCCTACGAGCAGTACTTC. It specifies CASIPSLSYEQYF. Based on the CDR3 plus reference TRBV2 and TRBJ2-7, the full variable domain is EPEVTQTPSHQVTQMGQEVILRCVPISNHLYFYWYRQILGQKVEFLVSFYNNEISEKSEIFDDQFSVERPDGSNFTLKIRSTKLEDSAMYFCASIPSLSYEQYFGPGTRLTVT.

This clone was seen just once. This chain connects TRBV6-1 to TRBJ2-3, with TRBD2 matching over 10 bases. The J segment lost 5 bases and the V segment lost 2 bases, leaving 7 bases of the junction unmatched. CDR1 is MNHNS and CDR2 is SASEGT in the germline V gene. This CDR3 spans 16 amino acids. CDR3 loop: CASSEMPSGGGDTQYF. The CDR3 DNA sequence: TGTGCCAGCAGTGAAATGCCTAGCGGGGGAGGAGATACGCAGTATTTT.

The genes are TRBV5-6 and TRBJ1-5; possibly TRBD1 for D (5 bases). V was cut by 2 bases and J by 4 bases, with 10 bases left in between. The CDR3 runs 14 residues. Germline V gene sequence: CDR1 SGHDT, CDR2 YYEEEE. CDR3 bases: TGTGCCAGCAGCTTCTTCGGGGGGAATCAGCCCCAGCATTTT. It yields the protein CASSFFGGNQPQHF.

The rearrangement uses TRBV19 and TRBJ2-5; D possibly uses TRBD1 or TRBD2 (5 bases each). Deletions cut 0 bases from V and 2 bases from J, with 19 bases between. In germline, CDR1 is LNHDA, CDR2 SQIVND (reference sequence). The CDR3 sequence is 18 residues long. The CDR3 sequence: CASSIDRGTHGVQETQYF. Here the CDR3 DNA reads TGTGCCAGTAGTATAGATCGGGGCACCCATGGGGTTCAAGAGACCCAGTACTTC.

The V and J genes are TRBV30 and TRBJ1-6, with TRBD1 as a possible D gene (6 bases). The length of the CDR3 is 12 residues. With 8 bases removed from V and 7 bases from J, the gap between germline ends came to 12 bases. CDR1 and CDR2 from the germline V gene are GTSNPN and SVGIG (reference sequence). Written as DNA, the CDR3 is TGTGCCGGAGGGCAGGGGAATTCACCCCTCCACTTT. Its protein product is CAGGQGNSPLHF.

The V and J genes are TRBV21-1 and TRBJ1-5. TRBV21-1 is a known pseudogene. CDR3 size: 13 residues. CDR3 sequence: CASSSGGWQPQHF. The CDR3 DNA reads as TGTGCCAGCAGCTCCGGCGGGTGGCAGCCCCAGCATTTT.

J is TRBJ1-3 and V is TRBV5-4, with 7 bases identical to TRBD1. Germline loops: CDR1 SGHNT, CDR2 YYREEE (reference sequence). The CDR3 covers 16 residues. Trimming at V came to 4 bases and at J to 2 bases, leaving 9 bases not matched to a gene. As DNA, the CDR3 is TGTGCCAGCAGCGGGGACAGTCTTATAGCTGGAAACACCATATATTTT. This gives the protein CASSGDSLIAGNTIYF.

The chain couples TRBV5-4 to TRBJ2-3, with D tentatively TRBD2 (5 bases). The CDR3 sequence is 15 residues long. The ends were cut back, 0 bases at V and 4 bases at J, with 12 bases in the middle. CDR1 and CDR2 (germline): SGHNT, YYREEE (reference sequence). The CDR3 region has the DNA TGTGCCAGCAGCTTGGGTTGGGCGGGCCCAGATACGCAGTATTTT. It yields the protein CASSLGWAGPDTQYF.

This clone was observed a single time. The chain recombines TRBV11-1 with TRBJ2-1; D tentatively fits TRBD1 or TRBD2 (5 bases each). The V gene lost 4 bases and the J gene lost 7 bases, with 11 bases spanning the gap. CDR1 and CDR2 from the germline V gene are SGHAT and FQDESV (reference sequence). The length of the CDR3 is 13 residues. Here the CDR3 DNA reads TGTGCCAGCAGCTGGGGCGAGGGGAATGAGCAGTTCTTC. This codes for CASSWGEGNEQFF.

The J gene is TRBJ1-2, the V gene TRBV6-5; D gene uncertain. The CDR3 consists of 13 residues. V gave up 2 bases and J gave up 0 bases, with 4 bases separating them. Per germline, CDR1 MNHEY and CDR2 SVGAGI. DNA for the CDR3: TGTGCCAGCAGTTACGGCCCTAACTATGGCTACACCTTC. It codes for CASSYGPNYGYTF.